This record looks at one T cell receptor (beta chain) sequence and its context. Its antigen is unidentified. From germline, CDR1 is GTSNPN and CDR2 SVGIG (reference sequence). V was pared by 0 bases and J by 7 bases, with 3 bases of the junction left unmatched. The CDR3 is 13 residues long. This sample was included in a study of beta chain features in type 1 diabetes. Whole-study findings and limits: TCRB repertoires of naive, central memory and Treg cells appeared more similar among patients than among healthy donors.

cDNA synthesis used the whole RNA isolate, giving expressed TCRB sequences. Repertoires were generated with immunoSEQ multiplex PCR, while TCRdb's copy carries only in-frame clones and drops some. Among fewer than 650,000 clones listed, about 14% were seen once. The sequencing input was naive CD4+ T cells from blood. This TCR derives from a man between 18 and 29 years old in good health. This rearrangement joins TRBV30 to TRBJ1-5; 7 nucleotides match TRBD1. The CDR3 DNA reads TGTGCCTGGAGTGTACAAGGGGGCCAGCCCCAGCATTTT. Its translation: CAWSVQGGQPQHF.